The entry below gives a single T cell receptor (beta chain) sequence along with its context. Recruited during active infection, patients (from Seattle) were subsequently followed longitudinally. This entry is derived from a study of blood T cell repertoires in COVID-19. V was trimmed by 3 bases and J by 4 bases, leaving 12 bases between them. Germline V lookup: CDR1 SNHLY, CDR2 FYNNEI. This CDR3 is built from 14 residues. Produced via immunoSEQ multiplex PCR; TCRdb's table is partial and in-frame only. The sample holds some 75,000 clones, 70% to 90% seen once. The source is a man at least 80 years old with COVID-19, enrolled during active disease. The rearrangement joins TRBV2 to TRBJ1-1; weak D call: TRBD1 (5 bases). Sample: peripheral blood. The CDR3 loop reads CASSEVAQGTEAFF. DNA of the CDR3: TGTGCCAGCAGTGAGGTGGCCCAGGGCACTGAAGCTTTCTTT.